The 6 T cell receptor beta chains reported below all come from one sample, sequenced in a study of blood T cell repertoires in COVID-19. Here immunoSEQ multiplex PCR was the method, and the copy in TCRdb shows in-frame clones only, minus some. This sample yields fewer than 250,000 clones, of which roughly 85% are seen a single time; around 0.96% belongs to the top ten. The source material was peripheral blood. Receptor source: a man aged 40-49 years with acute or convalescent COVID-19.

This chain connects TRBV5-1 to TRBJ1-3; the D gene is possibly TRBD1 (6 bases). CDR3 length equals 15 residues. Trimming took 5 bases from V and 2 from J, leaving 14 bases between them. Germline loops: CDR1 SGHRS, CDR2 YFSETQ. The CDR3 sequence: CASSPNRDPGNTIYF. Here the CDR3 DNA reads TGCGCCAGCAGTCCGAACAGGGACCCTGGAAACACCATATATTTT.

This clone was seen just once. V gene TRBV3-1 (or the pseudogene TRBV3-2) combines with J gene TRBJ2-3; 13 bases fit TRBD2. CDR3 length: 16 amino acids. The V gene's germline CDR1 is LGHDT and CDR2 YNNKEL (reference sequence). With V trimmed by 3 bases and J by 4 bases, 4 bases remained unmatched. DNA for the CDR3: TGTGCCAGCAGCCACACTAGCGGGGGGGCCCCAGATACGCAGTATTTT. Protein: CASSHTSGGAPDTQYF.

This rearrangement joins TRBV28 to TRBJ2-1, with D perhaps matching TRBD2 (5 bases). Trimming removed 10 bases from V and 8 bases from J, with 12 bases in between. Germline assignment: CDR1 MDHEN and CDR2 SYDVKM. The CDR3 is 11 residues long. In DNA, the CDR3 is TGTGCCACGGGCTACGGGGATGAGCAGTTCTTC. Its protein is CATGYGDEQFF.

The chain employs TRBV7-9 and TRBJ2-5; D is possibly TRBD2 (6 bases). Trimming took off 2 bases at V and 3 bases at J, with 7 bases between the two ends. Per germline, CDR1 SEHNR and CDR2 FQNEAQ (reference sequence). CDR3 length: 13 residues. CDR3: CASSLWGEETQYF. The CDR3 coding sequence is TGTGCCAGCAGCTTATGGGGGGAAGAGACCCAGTACTTC.

This chain uses TRBV19 with TRBJ2-5; TRBD1 matches at 9 bases. Germline V gene data show CDR1 as LNHDA and CDR2 as SQIVND (reference sequence). This CDR3 is built from 14 residues. V gave up 5 bases and J gave up 1 base; unmatched junction bases: 2. The CDR3 is CASSLGQGQETQYF. DNA for the CDR3: TGTGCCAGTAGTCTGGGACAGGGCCAAGAGACCCAGTACTTC. Full variable domain (remainder filled in from reference TRBV19 and TRBJ2-5): DGGITQSPKYLFRKEGQNVTLSCEQNLNHDAMYWYRQDPGQGLRLIYYSQIVNDFQKGDIAEGYSVSREKKESFPLTVTSAQKNPTAFYLCASSLGQGQETQYFGPGTRLLVL.

This chain links TRBV29-1 with TRBJ1-2; maybe TRBD1 (6 bases). V shed 6 bases and J shed 7 bases, with 24 bases lying between them. The CDR3 runs 15 residues. Germline values: CDR1 SQVTM, CDR2 ANQGSEA. The CDR3: CSVGTTGSARIGYTF. In nucleotides, the CDR3 is TGCAGCGTGGGAACTACAGGGAGCGCAAGGATTGGCTACACCTTC.